This T cell receptor beta chain was observed in a study of cytomegalovirus exposure and HLA in healthy donors. For this clone: What it binds is unknown.

Study-level points and caveats: As a later analysis showed, a missense DCLRE1C variant was linked to trimming of TCR beta V- and J-genes.

Per the germline V gene, CDR1 is LNHDA and CDR2 is SQIVND (reference sequence). The V end lost 4 bases, the J end lost 7 bases, and 10 bases lay between the germline ends. This CDR3 has 12 amino acids. PCR primers comprised 60 Vbeta and 13 Jbeta primers. Profiled with immunoSEQ multiplex PCR; TCRdb holds only in-frame clones, not every one. The sample contains about 260,000 clones, about 83% of which appear only once. Donors sampled were nominally healthy, though unrecorded immune exposures were likely. What was sequenced was PBMCs. The TCR comes from a woman in her thirties or forties in good health and CMV-seropositive. The chain employs TRBV19 and TRBJ1-1; D is unresolved. The CDR3 region is CASSKGRGEAFF. The CDR3 region has the DNA TGTGCCAGTAGTAAGGGTCGGGGTGAAGCTTTCTTT.